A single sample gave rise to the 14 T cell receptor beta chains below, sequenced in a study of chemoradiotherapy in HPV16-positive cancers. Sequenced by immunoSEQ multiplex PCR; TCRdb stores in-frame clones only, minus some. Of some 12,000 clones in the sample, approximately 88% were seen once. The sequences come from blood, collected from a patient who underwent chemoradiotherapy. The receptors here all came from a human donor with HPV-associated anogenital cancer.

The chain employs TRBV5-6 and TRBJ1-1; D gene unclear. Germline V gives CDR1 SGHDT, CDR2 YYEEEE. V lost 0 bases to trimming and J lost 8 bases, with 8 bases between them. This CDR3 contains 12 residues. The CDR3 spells CASSLVADEAFF. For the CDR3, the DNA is TGTGCCAGCAGCTTGGTGGCAGACGAAGCTTTCTTT.

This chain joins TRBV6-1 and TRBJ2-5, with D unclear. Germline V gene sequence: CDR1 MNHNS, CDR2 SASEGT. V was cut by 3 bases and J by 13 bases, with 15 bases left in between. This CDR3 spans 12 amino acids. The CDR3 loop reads CASSDPGRLSYF. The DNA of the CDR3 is TGTGCCAGCAGTGACCCGGGCCGCTTGTCGTACTTC.

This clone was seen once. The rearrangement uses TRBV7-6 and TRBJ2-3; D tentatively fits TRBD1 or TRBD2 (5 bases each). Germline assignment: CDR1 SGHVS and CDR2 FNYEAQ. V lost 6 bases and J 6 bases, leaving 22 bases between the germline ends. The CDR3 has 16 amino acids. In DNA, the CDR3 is TGTGCCAGCAGTTTTAGACGGGACCCCATCCTCGATACGCAGTATTTT. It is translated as CASSFRRDPILDTQYF.

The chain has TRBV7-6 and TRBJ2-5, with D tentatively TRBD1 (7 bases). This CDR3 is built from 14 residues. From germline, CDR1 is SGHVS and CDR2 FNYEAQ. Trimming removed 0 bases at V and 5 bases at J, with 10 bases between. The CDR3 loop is CASSLAPGGETQYF. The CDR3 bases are TGTGCCAGCAGCTTAGCGCCAGGGGGGGAGACCCAGTACTTC.

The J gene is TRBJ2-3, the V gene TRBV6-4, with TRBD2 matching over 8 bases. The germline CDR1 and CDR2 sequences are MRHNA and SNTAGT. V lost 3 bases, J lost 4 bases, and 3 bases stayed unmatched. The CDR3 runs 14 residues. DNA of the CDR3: TGTGCCAGCAGTGAGCCAGCGGGGGCAGATACGCAGTATTTT. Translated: CASSEPAGADTQYF.

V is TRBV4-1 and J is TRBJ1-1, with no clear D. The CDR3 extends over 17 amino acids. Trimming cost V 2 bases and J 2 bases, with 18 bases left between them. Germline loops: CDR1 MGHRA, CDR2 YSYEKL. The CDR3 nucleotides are TGCGCCAGCAGCCAATGGATACGTTTTGGGGAAAACACTGAAGCTTTCTTT. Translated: CASSQWIRFGENTEAFF.

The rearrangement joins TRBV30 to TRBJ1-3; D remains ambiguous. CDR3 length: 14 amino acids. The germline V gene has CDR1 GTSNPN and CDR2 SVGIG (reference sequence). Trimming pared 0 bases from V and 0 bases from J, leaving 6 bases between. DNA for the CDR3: TGTGCCTGGAGTGTCTACCCCTCTGGAAACACCATATATTTT. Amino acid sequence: CAWSVYPSGNTIYF.

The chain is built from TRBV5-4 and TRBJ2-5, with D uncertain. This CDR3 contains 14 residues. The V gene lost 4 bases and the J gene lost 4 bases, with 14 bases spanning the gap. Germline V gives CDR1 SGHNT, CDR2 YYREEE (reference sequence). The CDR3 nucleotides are TGTGCCAGCAGCCCTGGTGGGGTCCCAGAGACCCAGTACTTC. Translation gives CASSPGGVPETQYF.

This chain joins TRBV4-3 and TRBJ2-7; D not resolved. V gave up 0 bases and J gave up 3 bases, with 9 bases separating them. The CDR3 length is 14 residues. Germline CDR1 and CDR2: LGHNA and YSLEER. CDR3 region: CASSQDFPLYEQYF. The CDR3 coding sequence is TGCGCCAGCAGCCAAGATTTCCCCCTCTACGAGCAGTACTTC.

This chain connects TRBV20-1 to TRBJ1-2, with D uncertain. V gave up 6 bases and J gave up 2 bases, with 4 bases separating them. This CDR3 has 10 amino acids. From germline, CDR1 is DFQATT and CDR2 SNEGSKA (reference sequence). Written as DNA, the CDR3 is TGCAGTGCCGGAAACTATGGCTACACCTTC. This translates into CSAGNYGYTF.

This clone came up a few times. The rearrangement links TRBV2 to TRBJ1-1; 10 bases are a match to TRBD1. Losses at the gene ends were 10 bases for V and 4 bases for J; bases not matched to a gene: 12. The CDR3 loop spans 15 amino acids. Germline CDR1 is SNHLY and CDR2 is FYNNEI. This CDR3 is CAITLNRDRGTEAFF. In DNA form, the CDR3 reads TGTGCCATTACGTTGAACCGGGACAGGGGCACTGAAGCTTTCTTT.

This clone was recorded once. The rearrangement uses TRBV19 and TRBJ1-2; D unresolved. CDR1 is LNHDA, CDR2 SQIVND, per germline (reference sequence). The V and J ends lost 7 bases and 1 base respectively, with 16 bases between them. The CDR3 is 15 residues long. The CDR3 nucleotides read TGTGCCAGTATACGTGCATCACGCGATAACTATGGCTACACCTTC. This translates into CASIRASRDNYGYTF.

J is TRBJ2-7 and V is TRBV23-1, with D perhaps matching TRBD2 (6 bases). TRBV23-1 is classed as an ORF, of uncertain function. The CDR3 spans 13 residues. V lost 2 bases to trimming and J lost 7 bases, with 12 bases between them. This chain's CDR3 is CASSQKLEGEQYF. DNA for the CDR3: TGCGCCAGCAGTCAAAAACTGGAGGGGGAGCAGTACTTC.

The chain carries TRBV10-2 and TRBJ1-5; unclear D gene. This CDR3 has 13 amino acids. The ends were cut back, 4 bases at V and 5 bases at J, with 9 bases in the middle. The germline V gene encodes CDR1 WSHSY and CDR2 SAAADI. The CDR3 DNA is TGCGCCAGCAGTGCCCAGGACTATCAGCCCCAGCATTTT. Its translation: CASSAQDYQPQHF.